The sequence of this T cell receptor beta chain was determined in a study of liver allograft versus peripheral blood T cells. The wider study: Comparing T cell receptor repertoires in transplanted livers with those in recipients' peripheral blood was part of the design. Study-wide results and caveats: A difference was reportedly observed between T cell receptor repertoires inside liver allografts and those in peripheral blood.

TCRdb fed the reads into MiXCR, producing one record per CDR3 protein. The table includes 7,000 to 9,500 distinct CDR3 sequences, 15% to 20% detected once. This clonotype is labeled as medium-sized. Its antigen is still unknown. CDR1 and CDR2 (germline): MNHEY, SMNVEV (reference sequence). The V end was cut by 3 bases, the J end by 0 bases, with 8 bases between. The CDR3 has 15 amino acids. The source of this sequence is a human patient who had a liver transplant. Some of these T cells may belong to the graft donor. The J gene is TRBJ2-2, the V gene TRBV27; either TRBD1 or TRBD2 may fit D (5 bases each). The CDR3 here is CASSFGGPNTGELFF. CDR3 in DNA: TGTGCCAGCAGTTTTGGGGGTCCGAACACCGGGGAGCTGTTTTTT.